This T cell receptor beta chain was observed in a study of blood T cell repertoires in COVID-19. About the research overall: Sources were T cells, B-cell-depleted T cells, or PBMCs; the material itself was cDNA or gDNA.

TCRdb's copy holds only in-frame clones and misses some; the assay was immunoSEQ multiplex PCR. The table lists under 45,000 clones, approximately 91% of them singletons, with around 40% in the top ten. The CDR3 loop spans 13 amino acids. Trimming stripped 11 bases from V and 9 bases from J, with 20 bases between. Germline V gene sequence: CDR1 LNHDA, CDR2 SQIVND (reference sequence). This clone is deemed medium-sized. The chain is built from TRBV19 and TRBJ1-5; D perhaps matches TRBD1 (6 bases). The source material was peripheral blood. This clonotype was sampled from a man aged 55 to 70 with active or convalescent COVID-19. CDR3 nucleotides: TGTGCCTCTAACGCGGGGGCCGTCCCGCCCCAGCATTTT. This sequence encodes CASNAGAVPPQHF.